These 30 T cell receptor beta chains share one sample of origin, sequenced in a study of blood T cell repertoires in COVID-19. Profiling relied on immunoSEQ multiplex PCR, and the TCRdb table lists in-frame clones only, not all of them. In the table there are 300,000 to 350,000 clones, 88% of which are singletons. Sequenced input: PBMCs or T cells enriched from blood (not recorded which). These receptor sequences come from a woman aged 30 to 39 who had been exposed to COVID-19.

The gene calls are TRBV12-5 and TRBJ1-1; D possibly corresponds to TRBD1 (6 bases). This CDR3 region has 14 residues. The germline V gene has CDR1 LGHNT and CDR2 FRNRAP. V lost 7 bases and J 3 bases, leaving 15 bases between the germline ends. CDR3: CASDADRRDTEAFF. For the CDR3, the DNA is TGTGCTAGTGACGCCGACAGGAGAGACACTGAAGCTTTCTTT.

The chain is built from TRBV5-1 and TRBJ1-6; the D gene is possibly TRBD1 (5 bases). The CDR3 consists of 13 residues. CDR1 SGHRS and CDR2 YFSETQ come from the germline V gene. V was shortened by 1 base and J by 10 bases, with 9 bases between the two germline ends. CDR3 nucleotides: TGCGCCAGCAGCTTGTATCAGGGCTCACCCCTCCACTTT. Its translation: CASSLYQGSPLHF. Supplemented by reference TRBV5-1 and TRBJ1-6, the full variable domain reads KAGVTQTPRYLIKTRGQQVTLSCSPISGHRSVSWYQQTPGQGLQFLFEYFSETQRNKGNFPGRFSGRQFSNSRSEMNVSTLELGDSALYLCASSLYQGSPLHFGNGTRLTVT.

The chain combines TRBV5-4 with TRBJ1-4; 8 bases agree with TRBD1. Germline-derived CDR1 and CDR2 are SGHNT and YYREEE (reference sequence). The ends lost 3 bases at V and 7 bases at J; junction bases unmatched: 5. The CDR3 is made up of 14 amino acids. The CDR3 here is CASSSWTGSEKLFF. The CDR3 bases are TGTGCCAGCAGCTCCTGGACAGGGAGTGAAAAACTGTTTTTT.

This chain joins TRBV5-1 and TRBJ2-1; 7 bases line up with TRBD2. With V trimmed by 1 base and J by 5 bases, 9 bases remained unmatched. The V gene's germline CDR1 is SGHRS and CDR2 YFSETQ. This CDR3 comprises 16 residues. Here the CDR3 reads CASSLLPAGEDNEQFF. As DNA, the CDR3 is TGCGCCAGCAGCTTGTTACCCGCGGGGGAAGACAATGAGCAGTTCTTC.

V and J are TRBV28 and TRBJ1-1; 8 bases are a match to TRBD1. V lost 7 bases and J lost 8; bases outside the gene matches: 9. The germline V gene encodes CDR1 MDHEN and CDR2 SYDVKM. CDR3 length: 13 residues. The CDR3 is CASNIGQGFEAFF. CDR3 coding DNA: TGTGCCAGCAATATCGGACAGGGCTTCGAAGCTTTCTTT.

Only one count was recorded for this clone. The V call is TRBV19, the J call TRBJ2-1, with D uncertain. V was clipped by 5 bases and J by 6 bases, with 11 bases between them. Germline lookup yields CDR1 LNHDA and CDR2 SQIVND (reference sequence). The CDR3 has 13 amino acids. The CDR3 coding sequence is TGTGCCAGTAGTGTCCGGCAGGTCAATGAGCAGTTCTTC. Translation: CASSVRQVNEQFF.

V and J are TRBV18 and TRBJ1-4, with 8 bases lining up with TRBD1. The CDR3 runs to 16 residues. Looked up from germline, CDR1 is KGHSH and CDR2 is LQKENI. Losses at the gene ends were 1 base for V and 8 bases for J; bases not matched to a gene: 9. The CDR3 loop is CASSPQPGQASEKLFF. The CDR3 nucleotides read TGTGCCAGCTCACCACAGCCGGGACAGGCGTCGGAAAAACTGTTTTTT.

The V gene is TRBV28, the J gene TRBJ1-1; 7 nucleotides match TRBD1. CDR1 and CDR2 from the germline V gene are MDHEN and SYDVKM. The CDR3 contains 13 residues. With V trimmed by 3 bases and J by 11 bases, 9 bases remained unmatched. The CDR3 sequence: CASSLSTGRVAFF. CDR3 DNA: TGTGCCAGCAGTTTGTCGACAGGGCGGGTCGCTTTCTTT.

The V gene is TRBV18, the J gene TRBJ1-4, with D possibly being TRBD1 (5 bases). The ends were cut back, 1 base at V and 7 bases at J, with 7 bases in the middle. CDR3 length equals 13 residues. CDR1 is KGHSH and CDR2 is LQKENI in the germline V gene. The CDR3 loop reads CASSPLDTEKLFF. Written as DNA, the CDR3 is TGTGCCAGCTCACCACTGGACACTGAAAAACTGTTTTTT. Variable domain in full (rest from reference TRBV18 and TRBJ1-4): NAGVMQNPRHLVRRRGQEARLRCSPMKGHSHVYWYRQLPEEGLKFMVYLQKENIIDESGMPKERFSAEFPKEGPSILRIQQVVRGDSAAYFCASSPLDTEKLFFGSGTQLSVL.

In this sample, this clone turned up once. The V call is TRBV6-1, the J call TRBJ1-4; D possibly corresponds to TRBD1 (6 bases). Trimming shortened V by 0 bases and J by 7 bases, and 12 bases separated the two germline ends. Germline V gene sequence: CDR1 MNHNS, CDR2 SASEGT. The CDR3 totals 15 residues. In DNA, the CDR3 is TGTGCCAGCAGTGAAGCCCTTACAGGGACTGAAAAACTGTTTTTT. Protein product: CASSEALTGTEKLFF.

The V call is TRBV5-1, the J call TRBJ1-1; D call uncertain. The CDR3 is 14 residues long. Germline assignment: CDR1 SGHRS and CDR2 YFSETQ. The V end lost 4 bases, the J end lost 1 base, and 11 bases lay between the germline ends. CDR3 nucleotides: TGCGCCAGCAGCCTCGGGTCTCCGAACACTGAAGCTTTCTTT. It is translated as CASSLGSPNTEAFF.

The V call is TRBV12-3 or TRBV12-4, the J call TRBJ2-7; D is perhaps TRBD2 (5 bases). The CDR3 spans 13 residues. Trimming took off 3 bases at V and 5 bases at J, with 11 bases between the two ends. CDR3 nucleotide sequence: TGTGCCAGCAGTTTTCGGGGTTTGGACGAGCAGTACTTC. Protein product: CASSFRGLDEQYF.

The chain recombines TRBV2 with TRBJ2-5, with 7 bases that match TRBD2. The V gene's germline CDR1 is SNHLY and CDR2 FYNNEI. V shed 2 bases, J shed 5 bases, and the junction held 11 bases outside the gene matches. This CDR3 is 16 amino acids long. This chain's CDR3 is CASSESAGGRLETQYF. The CDR3 coding sequence is TGTGCCAGCAGTGAATCTGCTGGCGGGAGATTGGAGACCCAGTACTTC.

The chain links TRBV5-1 to TRBJ2-7; D gene uncertain. V lost 0 bases to trimming and J lost 0 bases, with 10 bases between them. Germline assignment: CDR1 SGHRS and CDR2 YFSETQ. The CDR3 is 15 amino acids. CDR3: CASSLGLENSYEQYF. The CDR3 DNA reads TGCGCCAGCAGCTTGGGACTGGAGAACTCCTACGAGCAGTACTTC.

This chain joins TRBV9 and TRBJ1-4, with 7 positions matching TRBD1. V dropped 0 bases and J dropped 5; count of bases not matched to a gene: 10. Germline CDR1 and CDR2: SGDLS and YYNGEE. This CDR3 has 17 residues. The CDR3 spells CASSVGGRGHENEKLFF. CDR3 DNA sequence: TGTGCCAGCAGCGTAGGAGGTAGGGGGCACGAGAATGAAAAACTGTTTTTT.

V gene TRBV7-9 combines with J gene TRBJ1-4; weak D call: TRBD1 (5 bases). This CDR3 spans 15 amino acids. Germline CDR1 is SEHNR and CDR2 is FQNEAQ (reference sequence). Trimming shortened V by 5 bases and J by 10 bases, and 20 bases separated the two germline ends. CDR3 in amino acids: CASSARDAGEGKLFF. The CDR3 coding sequence is TGTGCCAGCAGCGCCAGGGACGCGGGGGAGGGAAAACTGTTTTTT.

This clone was observed a few times. The chain has TRBV11-3 and TRBJ2-2; 11 positions agree with TRBD2. Trimming removed 1 base from V and 0 bases from J; junction bases left unmatched: 7. There are 19 residues in the CDR3. The germline CDR1 and CDR2 sequences are SGHNT and YENEEA. This CDR3 reads CASSLGFRTSGSNTGELFF. The CDR3 bases are TGTGCCAGCAGCTTAGGGTTTAGGACTAGCGGGTCGAACACCGGGGAGCTGTTTTTT.

To note about this clone: Within the sample, other DNA sequences also encode this same CDR3. The rearrangement uses TRBV9 and TRBJ1-2, with 9 bases that match TRBD1. The CDR3 contains 15 residues. CDR1 is SGDLS, CDR2 YYNGEE, per germline. V shed 3 bases and J 0 bases; nucleotides not matched to a gene: 3. CDR3 in DNA: TGTGCCAGCAGCGCCCGGGACAGGGCTAACTATGGCTACACCTTC. It is translated as CASSARDRANYGYTF.

This clone was found once. This sequence joins TRBV30 and TRBJ2-7, with a possible D match to TRBD1 (5 bases). The V end lost 2 bases, the J end lost 7 bases, and 12 bases lay between the germline ends. Germline loops: CDR1 GTSNPN, CDR2 SVGIG (reference sequence). The CDR3 contains 12 residues. CDR3 sequence: CAWSTQGREQYF. CDR3 sequence (DNA): TGTGCCTGGAGTACTCAGGGTAGAGAGCAGTACTTC.

The chain combines TRBV3-1 (or the pseudogene TRBV3-2) with TRBJ1-6; no clear D. The CDR3 has 14 residues. Looked up from germline, CDR1 is LGHDT and CDR2 is YNNKEL (reference sequence). V was clipped by 0 bases and J by 9 bases, with 9 bases between them. CDR3 sequence (DNA): TGTGCCAGCAGCCAAGAAGCAGCGGGTTCACCCCTCCACTTT. Translated: CASSQEAAGSPLHF.

The DNA of the CDR3 is TGTGCCAGCAGCACAGGACTAGCGGGAGCCTTGCAGTACTTC. Translation: CASSTGLAGALQYF. The V call is TRBV7-2, the J call TRBJ2-7, with 13 nucleotides matching TRBD2. The V gene's germline CDR1 is SGHTA and CDR2 FQGNSA. The CDR3 length is 14 residues. The junction had 7 bases not matched to a gene; V was cut back by 5 bases and J by 9 bases. Combining the CDR3 with reference TRBV7-2 and TRBJ2-7 gives the whole variable domain GAGVSQSPSNKVTEKGKDVELRCDPISGHTALYWYRQSLGQGLEFLIYFQGNSAPDKSGLPSDRFSAERTGGSVSTLTIQRTQQEDSAVYLCASSTGLAGALQYFGPGTRLTVT.

The CDR3: CARGVPPYYGYTF. As DNA, the CDR3 is TGTGCCCGAGGTGTTCCCCCTTACTATGGCTACACCTTC. This chain connects TRBV30 to TRBJ1-2, with D hard to call. The CDR3 contains 13 residues. CDR1 and CDR2 from the germline V gene are GTSNPN and SVGIG (reference sequence). Trimming pared 8 bases from V and 3 bases from J, leaving 16 bases between.

This chain joins TRBV7-9 and TRBJ2-3; 13 bases are shared with TRBD2. V lost 5 bases, J lost 5 bases, and 4 bases stayed unmatched. Germline V CDR1 and CDR2: SEHNR, FQNEAQ (reference sequence). The length of the CDR3 is 15 residues. CDR3 loop: CASSAGTSGVDTQYF. The CDR3 nucleotides are TGTGCCAGCAGCGCCGGGACTAGCGGGGTAGATACGCAGTATTTT.

This sequence joins TRBV4-1 and TRBJ2-1; D perhaps matches TRBD2 (5 bases). CDR1 is MGHRA, CDR2 YSYEKL, per germline. Deletions cut 4 bases from V and 8 bases from J, with 12 bases between. CDR3 length: 13 amino acids. The CDR3 sequence is CASSPLDLDEQFF. The CDR3 DNA follows: TGCGCCAGCAGCCCTTTGGACTTGGATGAGCAGTTCTTC.

The gene calls are TRBV9 and TRBJ2-1; weak D call: TRBD2 (6 bases). The germline V and J ends were trimmed by 2 bases and 5 bases, with 14 bases remaining between them. The CDR3 has 15 amino acids. Germline lookup yields CDR1 SGDLS and CDR2 YYNGEE. The CDR3 DNA reads TGTGCCAGCAGCGTCCCAGCTCCGGGGGACAATGAGCAGTTCTTC. It specifies CASSVPAPGDNEQFF. The full variable domain, completed using reference TRBV9 and TRBJ2-1, is DSGVTQTPKHLITATGQRVTLRCSPRSGDLSVYWYQQSLDQGLQFLIQYYNGEERAKGNILERFSAQQFPDLHSELNLSSLELGDSALYFCASSVPAPGDNEQFFGPGTRLTVL.

This chain joins TRBV29-1 and TRBJ2-7, with TRBD1 identical over 9 bases. Germline assignment: CDR1 SQVTM and CDR2 ANQGSEA. The trim removed 4 bases at V and 4 bases at J, leaving 5 bases unmatched. The CDR3 covers 13 residues. The CDR3 region is CSVGQGQGYEQYF. In nucleotides, the CDR3 is TGCAGCGTTGGACAGGGACAGGGATACGAGCAGTACTTC.

The chain has TRBV7-7 and TRBJ2-2, with 8 bases identical to TRBD1. Trimming cost V 2 bases and J 3 bases; bases outside gene matches: 2. The CDR3 is 15 residues long. Germline V gives CDR1 SSHAT, CDR2 FNYEAQ (reference sequence). The CDR3 nucleotides read TGTGCCAGCAGCTTAAACAGGGGGGACACCGGGGAGCTGTTTTTT. This gives the protein CASSLNRGDTGELFF.

The rearrangement uses TRBV29-1 and TRBJ1-3; D is ambiguous. Germline V CDR1 and CDR2: SQVTM, ANQGSEA. CDR3 size: 14 residues. V was clipped by 6 bases and J by 0 bases, with 12 bases between them. The CDR3 nucleotides are TGCAGCGTGACTGACCGGTTCTCTGGAAACACCATATATTTT. Its translation: CSVTDRFSGNTIYF.

V and J are TRBV6-4 and TRBJ2-3, with 8 bases matching TRBD1. Germline CDR1 reads MRHNA; CDR2 reads SNTAGT. The CDR3 has 15 amino acids. V lost 4 bases, J lost 2 bases, and 5 bases stayed unmatched. CDR3 in amino acids: CASSAGTGDTDTQYF. The DNA for the CDR3 is TGTGCCAGCAGTGCCGGGACAGGTGACACAGATACGCAGTATTTT.

The V and J genes are TRBV28 and TRBJ2-4; 9 nucleotides agree with TRBD1. The CDR3 is made up of 15 amino acids. Trimming took 6 bases from V and 0 from J; bases not matched to a gene: 3. Germline CDR1 reads MDHEN; CDR2 reads SYDVKM. The CDR3 bases are TGTGCCAGCAGACAGGGGGCTCTAGCCAAAAACATTCAGTACTTC. Translation gives CASRQGALAKNIQYF.